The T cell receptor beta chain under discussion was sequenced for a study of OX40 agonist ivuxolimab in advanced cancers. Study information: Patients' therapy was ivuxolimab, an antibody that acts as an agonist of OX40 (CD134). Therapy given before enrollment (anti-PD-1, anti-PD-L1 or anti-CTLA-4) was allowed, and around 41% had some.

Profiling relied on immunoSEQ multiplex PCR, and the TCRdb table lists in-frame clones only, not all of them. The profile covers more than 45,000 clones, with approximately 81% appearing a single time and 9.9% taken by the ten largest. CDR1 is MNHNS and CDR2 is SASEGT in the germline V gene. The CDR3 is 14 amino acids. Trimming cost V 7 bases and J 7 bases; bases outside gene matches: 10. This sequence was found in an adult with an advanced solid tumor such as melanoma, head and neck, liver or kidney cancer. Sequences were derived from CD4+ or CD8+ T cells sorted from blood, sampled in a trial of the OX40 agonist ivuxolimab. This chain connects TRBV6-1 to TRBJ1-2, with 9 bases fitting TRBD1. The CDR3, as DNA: TGTGCCAGCATTGCGAACAGGGACAGGGCTGGCTACACCTTC. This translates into CASIANRDRAGYTF.